This TCR beta chain was observed in a study of control samples from healthy donors and cancer patients. The CDR3 has 14 amino acids. The J segment lost 6 bases and the V segment lost 6 bases, leaving 8 bases of the junction unmatched. From germline, CDR1 is MNHEY and CDR2 SVGAGI. Method: immunoSEQ multiplex PCR; TCRdb's copy keeps in-frame clones and lacks some. In the table there are about 54,000 clones, around 95% of which are singletons. The clonotype comes from a woman aged 30 to 39 in good health. This chain connects TRBV6-5 to TRBJ2-7; TRBD1 matches at 10 bases. Specimen: blood. CDR3 DNA sequence: TGTGCCAGCAGCCACGACAGGGGGCTGATCGAGCAGTACTTC. Translation gives CASSHDRGLIEQYF.